This is a list of T cell receptor beta chains from one sample in a study of cytomegalovirus exposure and HLA in healthy donors. Profiling relied on immunoSEQ multiplex PCR, and the TCRdb table lists in-frame clones only, not all of them. The data contain about 110,000 clones, about 64% of them singletons. The sequenced material came from PBMCs. The receptors derive from a female donor in good health and CMV-seronegative. The CDR3 runs from the conserved cysteine through the conserved F or W. The D gene is left open where the match is weak. Size is omitted from some rows. Given values are once, few, many or a class for expanded clones.

clone size,J gene,V gene,D gene,CDR3 protein,CDR3 DNA
-,TRBJ1-1,TRBV19,TRBD1,CASSPGTGRFVGTEAFF,TGTGCCAGTAGTCCAGGGACAGGGAGATTCGTTGGTACTGAAGCTTTCTTT
-,TRBJ2-7,TRBV9,-,CASSYQDTSYEQYF,TGTGCCAGCAGCTATCAGGACACCTCCTACGAGCAGTACTTC
-,TRBJ2-1,TRBV7-6,-,CASSLNSNEQFF,TGTGCCAGCAGCTTAAATAGCAATGAGCAGTTCTTC
few,TRBJ2-6,TRBV5-4,-,CASSLPTGQALSGANVLTF,TGTGCCAGCAGCCTTCCGACGGGACAAGCCCTCTCTGGGGCCAACGTCCTGACTTTC
-,TRBJ2-7,TRBV7-9,TRBD1,CASSTTGVPNSKPNEQYF,TGTGCCAGCAGCACGACAGGGGTCCCCAATTCCAAACCCAACGAGCAGTACTTC
-,TRBJ2-3,TRBV5-1,-,CASSPTGPGGTDTQYF,TGCGCCAGCAGCCCCACAGGGCCCGGTGGCACAGATACGCAGTATTTT
-,TRBJ1-1,TRBV18,-,CASSPSHTEAFF,TGTGCCAGCTCACCGAGCCACACTGAAGCTTTCTTT
-,TRBJ2-3,TRBV7-9,TRBD2,CASSRSGSWTDTQYF,TGTGCCAGCAGCCGAAGCGGGAGTTGGACAGATACGCAGTATTTT
-,TRBJ1-5,TRBV30,-,CAWSQGLRQPQHF,TGTGCCTGGAGTCAGGGGTTGAGGCAGCCCCAGCATTTT
-,TRBJ1-2,TRBV30,-,CAWSSVYGYTF,TGTGCCTGGTCGAGTGTATATGGCTACACCTTC
-,TRBJ2-7,TRBV13,TRBD2,CASSVASGTAGAEQYF,TGTGCCAGCAGTGTGGCTAGCGGGACTGCAGGGGCCGAGCAGTACTTC
-,TRBJ2-1,TRBV10-2,TRBD2,CASKAGGPKNEQFF,TGCGCCAGCAAAGCGGGAGGGCCAAAAAATGAGCAGTTCTTC
-,TRBJ2-7,TRBV15,TRBD1,CATSRDEGASYEQYF,TGTGCCACCAGCAGAGATGAGGGGGCATCCTACGAGCAGTACTTC
-,TRBJ2-5,TRBV5-4,-,CASSSPGEETQYF,TGTGCCAGCAGCTCCCCGGGGGAAGAGACCCAGTACTTC
-,TRBJ2-5,TRBV28,TRBD2,CASSSFSGGGETQYF,TGTGCCAGTAGTTCATTTAGCGGGGGGGGAGAGACCCAGTACTTC